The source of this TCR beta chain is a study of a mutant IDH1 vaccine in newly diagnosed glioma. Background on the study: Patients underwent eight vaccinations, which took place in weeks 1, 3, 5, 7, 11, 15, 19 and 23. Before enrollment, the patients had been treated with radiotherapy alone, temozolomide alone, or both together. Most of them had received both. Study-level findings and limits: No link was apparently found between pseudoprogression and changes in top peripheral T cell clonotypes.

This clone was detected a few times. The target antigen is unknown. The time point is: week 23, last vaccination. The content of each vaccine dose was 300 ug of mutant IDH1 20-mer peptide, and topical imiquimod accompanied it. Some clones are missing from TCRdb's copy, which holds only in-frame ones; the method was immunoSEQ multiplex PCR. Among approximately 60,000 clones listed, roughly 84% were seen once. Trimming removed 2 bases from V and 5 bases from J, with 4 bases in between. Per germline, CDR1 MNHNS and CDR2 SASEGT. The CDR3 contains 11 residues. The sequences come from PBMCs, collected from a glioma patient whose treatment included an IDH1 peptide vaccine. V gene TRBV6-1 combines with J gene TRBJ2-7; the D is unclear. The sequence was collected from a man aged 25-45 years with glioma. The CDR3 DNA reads TGTGCCAGCAGTGAATATGACGAGCAGTACTTC. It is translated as CASSEYDEQYF.